A selection of T cell receptor beta chains follows, all from one sample in a study of T cell responses to AZD1222 COVID-19 vaccine. Sequenced by immunoSEQ multiplex PCR; TCRdb stores in-frame clones only, minus some. The sample includes some 49,000 clones, 80% to 90% of them seen just once. The sample was peripheral blood, taken 28 days after the second AZD1222 dose. These TCRs come from an adult who received the AZD1222 COVID-19 vaccine. CDR3s include the opening cysteine and the closing phenylalanine or tryptophan. The order of the fields is clone size, J gene, V gene, D gene, CDR3 DNA, CDR3 protein. A D gene is named only where the DNA matches it firmly. Expanded clones get a size class; other rows say once, few or many, or leave the size out.

>once|TRBJ2-2|TRBV7-8|.
TGTGCCAGCAGCTTAGCTCTATCCACCGGGGAGCTGTTTTTT
CASSLALSTGELFF
>.|TRBJ2-2|TRBV28|.
TGTGCCAGCAGTTTATTCACCCCGGGAGTCACCGGGGAGCTGTTTTTT
CASSLFTPGVTGELFF
>once|TRBJ2-7|TRBV28|.
TGTGCCAGCAGTCGACGGGGGGAGCAGTACTTC
CASSRRGEQYF
>.|TRBJ2-7|TRBV6-5|TRBD2
TGTGCCAGCAGTTACTCGTTGCCTAGCGGGATGGACGAGCAGTACTTC
CASSYSLPSGMDEQYF
>.|TRBJ2-1|TRBV7-2|.
TGTGCCAGCAGCTTAGGGCCCGGACGGGAGACCTACAATGAGCAGTTCTTC
CASSLGPGRETYNEQFF
>once|TRBJ1-1|TRBV5-6|.
TGTGCCAGCAGCTCCCCCGCAGGCTCCCTGCGGAACACTGAAGCTTTCTTT
CASSSPAGSLRNTEAFF
>.|TRBJ2-7|TRBV27|.
TGTGCCAGCAGGGGCAGTTCCTACGAGCAGTACTTC
CASRGSSYEQYF
>once|TRBJ1-6|TRBV4-2|.
TGTGCCAGCAGCCAATCCCTACAGGGAAGGGATTCACCCCTCCACTTT
CASSQSLQGRDSPLHF
>.|TRBJ2-7|TRBV2|TRBD2
TGTGCCAGCAGTGAAGCGGTAGCTAGCGGGAAGGTCGAGCAGTACTTC
CASSEAVASGKVEQYF
>.|TRBJ2-1|TRBV7-8|TRBD1
TGTGCCAGCAGCCACCTGTCGGACAGGGTTAAGTACAATGAGCAGTTCTTC
CASSHLSDRVKYNEQFF
>.|TRBJ2-1|TRBV30|.
TGTGCCTGGAGTGTAGCCGGCGGCTGGGGGAAGTTCTTC
CAWSVAGGWGKFF
>.|TRBJ1-3|TRBV18|.
TGTGCCAGCTCACCAGAGGTGGGCCCTGGAAACACCATATATTTT
CASSPEVGPGNTIYF
>few|TRBJ1-1|TRBV7-9|.
TGTGCCAGCAGCTTGGTCAGGGTCACTGAAGCTTTCTTT
CASSLVRVTEAFF
>once|TRBJ1-2|TRBV4-2|TRBD1
TGTGCCAGCAGCCAACCGGGACAGGGCTTTGGCTACACCTTC
CASSQPGQGFGYTF
>.|TRBJ1-2|TRBV7-2|TRBD1
TGTGCCAGCACCTTCTCCTCTACAGGGGGTGGCTATGGCTACACCTTC
CASTFSSTGGGYGYTF
>.|TRBJ1-1|TRBV3-1/TRBV3-2|.
TGTGCCAGCAGCCAAGATTTGGCGGCGGCCACTGAAGCTTTCTTT
CASSQDLAAATEAFF
>.|TRBJ2-1|TRBV5-4|TRBD2
TGTGCCAGCAGCTCGGTAGCGGGAGTCGGCAATGAGCAGTTCTTC
CASSSVAGVGNEQFF
>.|TRBJ1-6|TRBV19|.
TGTGCCAGTAGTGCCAACACCGCAGTCAATAATTCACCCCTCCACTTT
CASSANTAVNNSPLHF
>.|TRBJ1-6|TRBV19|.
TGTGCCAGTAGTTTCACAGGTTCACCCCTCCACTTT
CASSFTGSPLHF
>once|TRBJ1-1|TRBV6-4|TRBD1
TGTGCCAGCAGCCGGGACAGGGGGCGAGGGACTGAAGCTTTCTTT
CASSRDRGRGTEAFF
>.|TRBJ2-3|TRBV29-1|.
TGCAGCGTTGAGGCTACCGCAGATACGCAGTATTTT
CSVEATADTQYF
>once|TRBJ1-1|TRBV29-1|.
TGCAGCGTTGTTATCTCTGAAGCTTTCTTT
CSVVISEAFF
>.|TRBJ1-2|TRBV12-3/TRBV12-4|TRBD1
TGTGCCAGCAGTTTGGGACAGGGTAGTGGCTACACCTTC
CASSLGQGSGYTF
>.|TRBJ2-7|TRBV7-9|.
TGTGCCAGCAGCCAACTAGTTTACGAGCAGTACTTC
CASSQLVYEQYF
>.|TRBJ1-2|TRBV2|TRBD1
TGTGCCAGCGGAGCAGGGGGCGCGGCCTATGGCTACACCTTC
CASGAGGAAYGYTF
>.|TRBJ1-2|TRBV2|TRBD1
TGTGCCAGCACTCGAGGCCCAGGGGGCGACTATGGCTACACCTTC
CASTRGPGGDYGYTF
>.|TRBJ2-2|TRBV5-1|.
TGCGCCAGCAGCTTTACCGGGCTCGGAAACGGGGCCGGGGAGCTGTTTTTT
CASSFTGLGNGAGELFF
>.|TRBJ2-2|TRBV4-3|.
TGCGCCAGCAGCCAGGAGTTACGGGGATTGAAAGGATTCGCGAACACCGGGGAGCTGTTTTTT
CASSQELRGLKGFANTGELFF
>.|TRBJ2-1|TRBV11-2|.
TGTGCCAGCAGCTTATCCTTCATTTACAATGAGCAGTTCTTC
CASSLSFIYNEQFF
>.|TRBJ2-3|TRBV5-1|TRBD1
TGCGCCAGCAGCTTCACGGGACAGGGGTTAGATACGCAGTATTTT
CASSFTGQGLDTQYF
>.|TRBJ1-1|TRBV7-8|.
TGTGCCAGCAGCTTACAACAGATGAACACTGAAGCTTTCTTT
CASSLQQMNTEAFF
>.|TRBJ2-3|TRBV12-3/TRBV12-4|.
TGTGCCAGCCTGGGGCAGGGCACAGATACGCAGTATTTT
CASLGQGTDTQYF
>.|TRBJ1-5|TRBV28|.
TGTGCCAGCACCCCCGTGGGTCGAAATCAGCCCCAGCATTTT
CASTPVGRNQPQHF
>.|TRBJ1-1|TRBV5-1|TRBD1
TGCGCCAGCAGCTCCGGGACAGGGTGGACTGAAGCTTTCTTT
CASSSGTGWTEAFF
>.|TRBJ2-5|TRBV29-1|TRBD1
TGCAGCGTTGTAAGGGACAGACAAGAGACCCAGTACTTC
CSVVRDRQETQYF
>once|TRBJ1-6|TRBV10-3|.
TGTGCCATCAGTGACCAAACAGGGCTTTCCTATAATTCACCCCTCCACTTT
CAISDQTGLSYNSPLHF
>.|TRBJ1-4|TRBV7-9|.
TGTGCCAGCAGCTCCTACGGGGGGCAACGTGAAAAACTGTTTTTT
CASSSYGGQREKLFF
>.|TRBJ2-1|TRBV24-1|.
TGTGCCACCAGTGCTCCGGGACTTCCCTACAATGAGCAGTTCTTC
CATSAPGLPYNEQFF
>few|TRBJ2-7|TRBV19|.
TGTGCCAGTAGTGCGGGCCCTCGATCGGGCGAGCAGTACTTC
CASSAGPRSGEQYF
>once|TRBJ1-5|TRBV19|.
TGTGCCAGTAGTAACCCGTTCAGAGCTTACAATAGCAATCAGCCCCAGCATTTT
CASSNPFRAYNSNQPQHF
>once|TRBJ2-5|TRBV7-6|TRBD1
TGTGCCAGCAGCTCCACCAGGGGGATCCAAGAGACCCAGTACTTC
CASSSTRGIQETQYF
>few|TRBJ1-5|TRBV27|.
TGTGCCAGCAGTTTATCGAATGGGGGTGGAAATCAGCCCCAGCATTTT
CASSLSNGGGNQPQHF
>.|TRBJ2-4|TRBV27|.
TGTGCCCCCAAAAACATTCAGTACTTC
CAPKNIQYF
>.|TRBJ2-1|TRBV19|TRBD2
TGTGCCAGTAGTATTGAACTAGCGATCCATGAGCAGTTCTTC
CASSIELAIHEQFF
>.|TRBJ1-5|TRBV5-1|TRBD1
TGCGCCAGCAGCTTGGAAGGGGGCATCGGTCAGCCCCAGCATTTT
CASSLEGGIGQPQHF
>once|TRBJ2-1|TRBV30|.
TGTGCCTGGAGTGACTACAGGTCGTCCTACTCCTACAATGAGCAGTTCTTC
CAWSDYRSSYSYNEQFF
>.|TRBJ1-5|TRBV2|.
TGTGCCAGCACAGTGGGGGGCGCTGGCAATCAGCCCCAGCATTTT
CASTVGGAGNQPQHF
>.|TRBJ1-4|TRBV5-5|.
TGTGCCAGCAGCTTCAGCGTTCCTAATGAAAAACTGTTTTTT
CASSFSVPNEKLFF
>.|TRBJ2-1|TRBV7-9|.
TGTGCCAGCAGCCCACGGGGGGACACTGACAATGAGCAGTTCTTC
CASSPRGDTDNEQFF
>.|TRBJ1-1|TRBV28|.
TGTGCCAGCAGGGGAGTAATGAACACTGAAGCTTTCTTT
CASRGVMNTEAFF
>.|TRBJ2-3|TRBV3-1/TRBV3-2|.
TGTGCCAGCAGCCGCCTTAGCTTCGCGCAGTATTTT
CASSRLSFAQYF
>.|TRBJ2-5|TRBV28|TRBD2
TGTGCCAGCAGCCTGTCCGGGGGGGAGACCCAGTACTTC
CASSLSGGETQYF
>.|TRBJ2-7|TRBV5-1|TRBD1
TGCGCCAGCAGCCTCGGGACAGATCTTTACGAGCAGTACTTC
CASSLGTDLYEQYF